This TCR beta chain was obtained from a study of cytomegalovirus exposure and HLA in healthy donors. Study information: Assignment to the Caucasian-associated ancestry cluster applied to 81% of the roughly 420 genotyped donors.

Both 60 Vbeta primers and 13 Jbeta primers went into the PCR. Sequencing was performed with immunoSEQ multiplex PCR; in TCRdb, only in-frame clones are kept and a portion is missing. Of 150,000 to 200,000 clones in the sample, approximately 80% were seen once. Details on this clone: What it recognizes is unknown.

Regarding the study as a whole: In a later analysis, HLA-associated TCR beta chains were more clonally expanded than equally common others. TCR beta chain V- and J-gene trimming was linked, in a later analysis, to a missense variant in DCLRE1C. A previous analysis found most TCR beta V segments productive roughly 87% or roughly 30% of the time.

The CDR3 length is 14 residues. Per the germline V gene, CDR1 is ENHRY and CDR2 is SYGVKD. Trimming cost V 4 bases and J 4 bases; bases outside gene matches: 6. This chain uses TRBV10-3 with TRBJ1-1; 7 bases agree with TRBD1. The sample comprised PBMCs. The receptor's source is a man younger than 35 in good health and CMV-seropositive. The CDR3 nucleotides are TGTGCCATCAGTGGACAGGGTATGAGCACTGAAGCTTTCTTT. Its protein is CAISGQGMSTEAFF.